This TCR beta chain was obtained from a study of identical twins (TCRdb year 2016). Turning to the overall study: TCR alpha and beta repertoires from monozygotic twins, unrelated adults of various ages and cord blood were deep-sequenced to test whether fetal clonotypes persist. Replicate twin experiments were performed at different times using different library preparation protocols to rule out contamination.

This clonotype has ten or more counts. Its target antigen remains unknown. Per-nucleotide qualities are absent, and no much larger clonotype sits a single base away. Here is what the overall study found, with its caveats: Abundant cord blood beta clonotypes had fewer insertions, young adult naive repertoires showed a similar but weaker trend, and memory repertoires showed no such trend. In monozygotic twins, recombination models systematically underestimated out-of-frame TCR alpha sharing, but the models matched the sharing seen between unrelated individuals. Excess twin sharing in beta out-of-frame sequences was weaker because fewer shared sequences lowered the signal-to-noise ratio. Compared with coincidental sharing between unrelated individuals, an excess of low generation-probability sequences was observed among out-of-frame TCR alpha sequences shared between twins. Conclusions relied on cross-sectional statistical analysis, since the same donors could not be followed over many years. Invariant T cells such as MAIT and iNKT could partly confound zero-insertion analyses, though diverse VJ usage argued against this for most clonotypes.

Every donor in the study was a healthy Caucasian. The twin cohort comprised three pairs of female monozygotic twins, all aged about 18 to 30 years. Miltenyi CD45RO+ enrichment and human naive T-cell isolation kits were used to isolate memory (CD45RO+) and naive T cells from PBMC. Library method: 5' RACE. The run used an Illumina HiSeq 2000. A universal primer binding site was added through template switching, and the final cDNA carried a unique molecular identifier so that TCR cDNA molecules could be counted accurately. First-strand cDNA for TCR alpha and beta chains was synthesized from specific primers in the conserved constant-segment region. To control for contamination, each cDNA library was double barcoded with a SMART-Mk sample barcode plus Illumina barcodes. TruSeq adapter sequences and Illumina sample barcodes were added in two successive PCR steps. Sequencing of the TCR alpha and beta cDNA libraries was done on the Illumina HiSeq platform using custom primers. Processing in the source paper ran as follows. Unique molecular identifiers were extracted from raw reads with MiGEC, and CDR3 positions were determined with MiXCR. For each individual, recombination models were inferred using an EM algorithm with the repgenHMM and IGoR tools. Shared clonotypes were analyzed with the tcR package in R, and sharing was normalized by the product of cloneset sizes. To study raw recombination without the effects of thymic and clonal selection, out-of-frame nonproductive sequences were analyzed. TCRdb trimmed public reads at Q25 via fastp, called clones via MiXCR and kept in-frame beta chains. Under each unique CDR3 protein, matching rows form one entry showing the most common genes and DNA. The V and J calls were determined by TCRdb, not by the authors. Within this sample are fewer than 250,000 distinct CDR3 sequences, with 5.5% to 7% of them counted one time only. In total, the top ten clones hold 3% to 4.5% of the sample.

Including cysteine and phenylalanine, the CDR3 has 14 amino acids. Only the CDR3 region is kept as DNA, spanning 42 bases read in frame from base 1. V gives up 2 bases and J gives up 2 bases, and the segment between their germline ends measures 8 bases. CDR1 and CDR2 were assigned from the germline V gene as SGHVS and FQNEAQ. This sample also belongs to another study, concerning yellow fever vaccine responses in identical twins. Drawing on the second study: The T cell response to vaccination in identical twins was reported by the authors to appear partly convergent and partly personalized. Focusing on identical twins, the study followed the T cell clones that responded to the vaccine, and did so with precision.

Sequencing input: memory (CD45RO+) T cells sorted from blood. Explained via the paper, the cell subset or site label denotes: CD45RO+ enriched T cells. The sequence was collected from a woman between 18 and 30 years old in good health. Recombination joined TRBV7-8 with TRBJ2-3; the D gene cannot be named for sure. Here the CDR3 is given as CASSLQSYTDTQYF. The nucleotides read TGTGCCAGCAGCTTACAGAGCTACACAGATACGCAGTATTTT.